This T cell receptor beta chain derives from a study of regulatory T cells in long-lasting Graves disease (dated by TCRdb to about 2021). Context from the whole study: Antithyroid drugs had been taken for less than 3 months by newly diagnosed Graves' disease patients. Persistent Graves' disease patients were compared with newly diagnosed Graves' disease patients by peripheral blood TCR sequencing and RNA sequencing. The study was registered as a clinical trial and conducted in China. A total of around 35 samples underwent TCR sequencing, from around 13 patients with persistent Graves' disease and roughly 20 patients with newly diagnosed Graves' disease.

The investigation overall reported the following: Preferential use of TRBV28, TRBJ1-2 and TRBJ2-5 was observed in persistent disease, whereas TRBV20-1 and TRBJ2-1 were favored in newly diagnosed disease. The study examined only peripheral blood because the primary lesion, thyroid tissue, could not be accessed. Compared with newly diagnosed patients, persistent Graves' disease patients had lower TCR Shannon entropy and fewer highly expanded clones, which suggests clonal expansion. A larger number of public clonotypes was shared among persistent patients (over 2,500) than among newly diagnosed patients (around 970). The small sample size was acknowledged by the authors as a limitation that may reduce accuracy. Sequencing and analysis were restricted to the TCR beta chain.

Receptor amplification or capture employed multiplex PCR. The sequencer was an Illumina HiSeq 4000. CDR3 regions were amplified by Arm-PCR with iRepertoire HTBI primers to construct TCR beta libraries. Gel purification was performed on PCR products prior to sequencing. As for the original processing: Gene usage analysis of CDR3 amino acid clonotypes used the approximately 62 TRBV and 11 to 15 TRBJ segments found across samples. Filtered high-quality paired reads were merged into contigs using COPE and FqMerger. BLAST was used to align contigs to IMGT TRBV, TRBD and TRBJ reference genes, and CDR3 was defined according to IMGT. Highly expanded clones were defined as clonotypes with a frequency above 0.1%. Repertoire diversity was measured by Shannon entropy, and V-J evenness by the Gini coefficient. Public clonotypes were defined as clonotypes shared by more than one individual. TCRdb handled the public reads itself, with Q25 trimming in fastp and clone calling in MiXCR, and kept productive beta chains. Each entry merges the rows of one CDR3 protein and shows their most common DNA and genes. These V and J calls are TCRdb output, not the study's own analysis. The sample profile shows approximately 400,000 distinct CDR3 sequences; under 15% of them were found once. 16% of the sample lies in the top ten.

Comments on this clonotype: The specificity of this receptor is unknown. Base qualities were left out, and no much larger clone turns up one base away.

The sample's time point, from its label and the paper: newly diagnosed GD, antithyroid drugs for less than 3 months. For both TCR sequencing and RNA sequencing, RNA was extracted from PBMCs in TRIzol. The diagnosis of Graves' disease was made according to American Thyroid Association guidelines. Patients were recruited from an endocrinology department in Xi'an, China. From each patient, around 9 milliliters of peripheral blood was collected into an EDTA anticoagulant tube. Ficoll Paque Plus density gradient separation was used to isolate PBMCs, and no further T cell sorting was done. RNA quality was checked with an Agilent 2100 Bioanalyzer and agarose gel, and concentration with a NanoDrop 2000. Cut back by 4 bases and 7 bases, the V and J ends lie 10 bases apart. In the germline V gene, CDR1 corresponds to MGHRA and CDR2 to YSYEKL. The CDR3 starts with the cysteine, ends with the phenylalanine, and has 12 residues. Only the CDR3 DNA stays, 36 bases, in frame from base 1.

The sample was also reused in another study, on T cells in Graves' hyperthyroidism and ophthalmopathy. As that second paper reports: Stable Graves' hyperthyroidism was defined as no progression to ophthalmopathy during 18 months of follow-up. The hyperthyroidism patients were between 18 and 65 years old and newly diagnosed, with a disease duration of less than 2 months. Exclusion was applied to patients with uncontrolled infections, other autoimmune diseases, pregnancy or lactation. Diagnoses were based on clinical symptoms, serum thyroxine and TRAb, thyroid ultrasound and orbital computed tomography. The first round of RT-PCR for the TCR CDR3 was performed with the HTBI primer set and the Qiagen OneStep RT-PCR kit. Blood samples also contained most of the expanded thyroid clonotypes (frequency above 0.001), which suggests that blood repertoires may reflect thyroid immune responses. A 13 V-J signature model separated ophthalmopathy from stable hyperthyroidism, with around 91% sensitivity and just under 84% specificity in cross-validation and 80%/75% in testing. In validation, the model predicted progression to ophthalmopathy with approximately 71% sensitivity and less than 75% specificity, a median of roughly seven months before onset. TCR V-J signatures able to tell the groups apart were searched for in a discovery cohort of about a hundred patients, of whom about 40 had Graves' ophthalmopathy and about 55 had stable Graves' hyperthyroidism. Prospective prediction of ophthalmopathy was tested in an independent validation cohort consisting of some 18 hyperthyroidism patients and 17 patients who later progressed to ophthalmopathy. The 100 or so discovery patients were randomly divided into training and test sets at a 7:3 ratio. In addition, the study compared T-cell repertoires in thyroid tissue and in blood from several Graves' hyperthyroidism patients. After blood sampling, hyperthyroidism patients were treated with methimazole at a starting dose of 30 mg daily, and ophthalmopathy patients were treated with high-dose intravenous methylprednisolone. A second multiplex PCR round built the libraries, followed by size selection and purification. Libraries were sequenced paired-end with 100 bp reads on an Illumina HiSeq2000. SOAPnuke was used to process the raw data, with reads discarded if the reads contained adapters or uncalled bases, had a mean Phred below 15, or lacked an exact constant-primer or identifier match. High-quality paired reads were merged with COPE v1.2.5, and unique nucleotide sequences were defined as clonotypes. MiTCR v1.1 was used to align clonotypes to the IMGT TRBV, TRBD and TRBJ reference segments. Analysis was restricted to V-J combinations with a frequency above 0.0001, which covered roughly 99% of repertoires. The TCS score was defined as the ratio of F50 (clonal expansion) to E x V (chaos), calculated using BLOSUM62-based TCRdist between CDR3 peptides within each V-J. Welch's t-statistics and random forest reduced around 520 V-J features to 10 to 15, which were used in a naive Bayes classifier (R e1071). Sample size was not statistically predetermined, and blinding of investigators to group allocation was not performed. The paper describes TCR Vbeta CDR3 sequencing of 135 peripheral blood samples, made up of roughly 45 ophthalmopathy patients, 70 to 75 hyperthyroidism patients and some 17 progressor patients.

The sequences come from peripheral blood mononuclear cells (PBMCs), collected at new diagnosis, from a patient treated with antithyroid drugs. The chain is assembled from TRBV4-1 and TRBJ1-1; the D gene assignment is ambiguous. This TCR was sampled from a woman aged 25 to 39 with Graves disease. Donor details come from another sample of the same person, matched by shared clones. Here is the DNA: TGCGCCAGCAGCCCGACGGCGGGTGAAGCTTTCTTT. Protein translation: CASSPTAGEAFF.